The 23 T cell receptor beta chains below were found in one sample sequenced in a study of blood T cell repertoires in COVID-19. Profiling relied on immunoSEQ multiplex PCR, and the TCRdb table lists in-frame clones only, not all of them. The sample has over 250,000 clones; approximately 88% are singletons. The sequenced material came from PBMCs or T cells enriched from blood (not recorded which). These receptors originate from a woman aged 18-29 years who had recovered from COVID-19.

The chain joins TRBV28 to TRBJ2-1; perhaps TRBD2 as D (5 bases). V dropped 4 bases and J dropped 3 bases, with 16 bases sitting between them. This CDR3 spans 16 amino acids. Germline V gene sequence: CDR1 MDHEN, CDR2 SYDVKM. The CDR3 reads CASSWASEADYNEQFF. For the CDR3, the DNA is TGTGCCAGCAGTTGGGCGTCGGAGGCTGACTACAATGAGCAGTTCTTC. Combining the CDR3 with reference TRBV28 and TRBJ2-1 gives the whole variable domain DVKVTQSSRYLVKRTGEKVFLECVQDMDHENMFWYRQDPGLGLRLIYFSYDVKMKEKGDIPEGYSVSREKKERFSLILESASTNQTSMYLCASSWASEADYNEQFFGPGTRLTVL.

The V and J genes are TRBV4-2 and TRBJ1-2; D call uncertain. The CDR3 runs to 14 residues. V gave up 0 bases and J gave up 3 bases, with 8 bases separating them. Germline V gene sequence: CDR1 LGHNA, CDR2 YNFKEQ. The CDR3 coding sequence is TGTGCCAGCAGCCAAGAGGGCTTATACTATGGCTACACCTTC. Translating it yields CASSQEGLYYGYTF.

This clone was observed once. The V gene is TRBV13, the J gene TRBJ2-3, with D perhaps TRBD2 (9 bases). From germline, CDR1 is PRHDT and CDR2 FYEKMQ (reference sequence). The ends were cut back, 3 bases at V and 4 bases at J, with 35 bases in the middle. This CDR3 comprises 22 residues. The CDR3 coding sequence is TGTGCCAGCAGCTTTCAGACAGGGGCGATCCCTCCTAGCGGGAAAGGTCCAGATACGCAGTATTTT. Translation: CASSFQTGAIPPSGKGPDTQYF. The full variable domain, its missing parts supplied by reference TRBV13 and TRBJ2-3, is AAGVIQSPRHLIKEKRETATLKCYPIPRHDTVYWYQQGPGQDPQFLISFYEKMQSDKGSIPDRFSAQQFSDYHSELNMSSLELGDSALYFCASSFQTGAIPPSGKGPDTQYFGPGTRLTVL.

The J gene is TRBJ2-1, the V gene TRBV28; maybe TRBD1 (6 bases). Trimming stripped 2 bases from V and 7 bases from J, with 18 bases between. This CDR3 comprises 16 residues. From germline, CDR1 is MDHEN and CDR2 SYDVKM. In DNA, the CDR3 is TGTGCCAGCAGTTTAGGTGCGGACAGACTCCCGAATGAGCAGTTCTTC. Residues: CASSLGADRLPNEQFF.

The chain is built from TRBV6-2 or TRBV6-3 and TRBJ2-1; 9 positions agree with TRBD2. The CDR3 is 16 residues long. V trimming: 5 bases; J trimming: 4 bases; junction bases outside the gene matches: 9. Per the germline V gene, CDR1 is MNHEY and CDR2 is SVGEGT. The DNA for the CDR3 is TGTGCCAGCAGTACCCGGGCAGCGGGGGGTTACAATGAGCAGTTCTTC. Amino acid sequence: CASSTRAAGGYNEQFF.

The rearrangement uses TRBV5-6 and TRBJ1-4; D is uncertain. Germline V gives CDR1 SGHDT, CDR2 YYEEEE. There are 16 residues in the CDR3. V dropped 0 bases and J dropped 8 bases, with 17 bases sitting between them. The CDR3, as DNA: TGTGCCAGCAGCTTGGAGAGGGTGGTCCTTACGGAAAAACTGTTTTTT. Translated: CASSLERVVLTEKLFF.

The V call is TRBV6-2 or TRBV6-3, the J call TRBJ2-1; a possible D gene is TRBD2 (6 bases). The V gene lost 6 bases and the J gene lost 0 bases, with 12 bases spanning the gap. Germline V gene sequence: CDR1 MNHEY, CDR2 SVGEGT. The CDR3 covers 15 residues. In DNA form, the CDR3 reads TGTGCCAGCAGCTGGGACGGGAGCTCCTACAATGAGCAGTTCTTC. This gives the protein CASSWDGSSYNEQFF.

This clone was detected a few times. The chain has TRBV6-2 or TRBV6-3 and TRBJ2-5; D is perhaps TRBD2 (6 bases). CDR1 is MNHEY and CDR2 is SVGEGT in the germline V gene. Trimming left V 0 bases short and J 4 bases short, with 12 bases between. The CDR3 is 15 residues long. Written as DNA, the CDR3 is TGTGCCAGCAGTTACTCTCCGGGAGCGTCAGAGACCCAGTACTTC. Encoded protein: CASSYSPGASETQYF.

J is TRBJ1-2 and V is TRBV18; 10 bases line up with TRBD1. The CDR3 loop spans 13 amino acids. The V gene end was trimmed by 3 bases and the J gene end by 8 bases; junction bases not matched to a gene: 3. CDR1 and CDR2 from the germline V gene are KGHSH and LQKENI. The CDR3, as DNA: TGTGCCAGCTCACCCGACAGGGGGCAAGGCTACACCTTC. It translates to CASSPDRGQGYTF.

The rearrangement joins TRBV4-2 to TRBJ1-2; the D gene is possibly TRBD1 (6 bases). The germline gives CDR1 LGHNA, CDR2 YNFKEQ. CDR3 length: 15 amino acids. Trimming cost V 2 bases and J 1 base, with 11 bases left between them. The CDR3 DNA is TGTGCCAGCAGCCAACTATGGGACATTAACTATGGCTACACCTTC. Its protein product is CASSQLWDINYGYTF.

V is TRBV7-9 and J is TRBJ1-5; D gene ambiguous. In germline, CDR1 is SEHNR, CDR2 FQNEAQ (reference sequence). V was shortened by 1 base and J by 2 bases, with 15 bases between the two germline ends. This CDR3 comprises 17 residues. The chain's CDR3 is CASSLGGGKVRNQPQHF. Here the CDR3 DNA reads TGTGCCAGCAGCTTAGGTGGAGGGAAGGTGCGCAATCAGCCCCAGCATTTT.

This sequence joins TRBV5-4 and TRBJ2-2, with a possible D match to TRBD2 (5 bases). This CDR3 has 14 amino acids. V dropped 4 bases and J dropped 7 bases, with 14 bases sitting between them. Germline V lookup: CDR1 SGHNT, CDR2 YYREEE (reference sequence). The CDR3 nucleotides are TGTGCCAGCAGCCCCGACCTTGAGGGCGGGGAGCTGTTTTTT. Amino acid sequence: CASSPDLEGGELFF.

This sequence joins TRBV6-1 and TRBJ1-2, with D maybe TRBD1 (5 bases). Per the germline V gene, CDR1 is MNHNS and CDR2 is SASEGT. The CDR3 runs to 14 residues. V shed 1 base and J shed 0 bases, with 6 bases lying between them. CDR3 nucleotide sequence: TGTGCCAGCAGTGAAGGGGGCCCTAACTATGGCTACACCTTC. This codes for CASSEGGPNYGYTF.

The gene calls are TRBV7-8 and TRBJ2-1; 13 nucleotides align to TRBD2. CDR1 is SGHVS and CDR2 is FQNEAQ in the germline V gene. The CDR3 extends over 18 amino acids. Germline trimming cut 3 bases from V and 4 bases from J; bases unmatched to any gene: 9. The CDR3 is CASSLGLAGLSRYNEQFF. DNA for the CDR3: TGTGCCAGCAGCTTGGGACTAGCGGGACTCTCTAGGTACAATGAGCAGTTCTTC.

The CDR3 is CASSQVIGGRDYGYTF. The CDR3 DNA reads as TGCGCCAGCAGCCAAGTGATAGGGGGCAGGGACTATGGCTACACCTTC. The chain couples TRBV4-3 to TRBJ1-2, with 7 bases matching TRBD1. The CDR3 loop spans 16 amino acids. The trim removed 1 base at V and 3 bases at J, leaving 8 bases unmatched. Germline loops: CDR1 LGHNA, CDR2 YSLEER.

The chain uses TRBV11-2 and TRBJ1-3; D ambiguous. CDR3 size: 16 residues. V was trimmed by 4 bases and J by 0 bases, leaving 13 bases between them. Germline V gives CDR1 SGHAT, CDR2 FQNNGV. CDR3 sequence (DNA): TGTGCCAGCAGCTCCCTGGCAGGAAACTCTGGAAACACCATATATTTT. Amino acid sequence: CASSSLAGNSGNTIYF.

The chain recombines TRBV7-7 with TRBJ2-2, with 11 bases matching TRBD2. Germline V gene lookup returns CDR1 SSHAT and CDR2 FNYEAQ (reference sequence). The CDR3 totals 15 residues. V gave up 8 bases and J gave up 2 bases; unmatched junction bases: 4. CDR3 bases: TGTGCCAGCGGGGGGACTAGCGGAAACACCGGGGAGCTGTTTTTT. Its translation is CASGGTSGNTGELFF.

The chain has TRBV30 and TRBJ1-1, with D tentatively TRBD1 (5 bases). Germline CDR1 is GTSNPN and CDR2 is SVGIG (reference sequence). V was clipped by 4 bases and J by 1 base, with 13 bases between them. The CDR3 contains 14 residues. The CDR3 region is CAWTKTVGNTEAFF. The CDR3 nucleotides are TGTGCCTGGACTAAGACAGTTGGGAACACTGAAGCTTTCTTT.

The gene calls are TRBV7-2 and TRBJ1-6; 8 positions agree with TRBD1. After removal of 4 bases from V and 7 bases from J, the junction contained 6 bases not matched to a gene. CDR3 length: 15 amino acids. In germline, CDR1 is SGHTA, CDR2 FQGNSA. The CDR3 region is CASSWAQGGNSPLHF. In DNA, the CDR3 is TGTGCCAGCAGCTGGGCACAGGGGGGGAATTCACCCCTCCACTTT.

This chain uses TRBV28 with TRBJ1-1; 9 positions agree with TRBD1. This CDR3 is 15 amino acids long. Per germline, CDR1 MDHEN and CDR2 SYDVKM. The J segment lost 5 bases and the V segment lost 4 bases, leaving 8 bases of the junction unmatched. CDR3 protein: CASSSLRDRVTEAFF. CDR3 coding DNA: TGTGCCAGCAGTTCACTACGGGACAGGGTAACTGAAGCTTTCTTT. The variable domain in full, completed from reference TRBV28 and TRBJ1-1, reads DVKVTQSSRYLVKRTGEKVFLECVQDMDHENMFWYRQDPGLGLRLIYFSYDVKMKEKGDIPEGYSVSREKKERFSLILESASTNQTSMYLCASSSLRDRVTEAFFGQGTRLTVV.

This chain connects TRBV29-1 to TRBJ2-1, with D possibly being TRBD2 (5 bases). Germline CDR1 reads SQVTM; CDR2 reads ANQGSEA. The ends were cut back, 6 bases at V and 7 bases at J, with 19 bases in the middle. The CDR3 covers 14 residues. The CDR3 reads CSVAWRGPINEQFF. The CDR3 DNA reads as TGCAGCGTCGCGTGGCGCGGGCCAATTAATGAGCAGTTCTTC.

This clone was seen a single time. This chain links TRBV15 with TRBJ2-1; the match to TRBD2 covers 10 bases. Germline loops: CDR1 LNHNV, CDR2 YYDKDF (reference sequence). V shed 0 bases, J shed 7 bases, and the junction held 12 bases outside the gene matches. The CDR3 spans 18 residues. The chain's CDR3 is CATSRDYGGLAGENEQFF. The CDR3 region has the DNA TGTGCCACCAGCAGAGATTACGGGGGGCTAGCGGGAGAGAATGAGCAGTTCTTC.

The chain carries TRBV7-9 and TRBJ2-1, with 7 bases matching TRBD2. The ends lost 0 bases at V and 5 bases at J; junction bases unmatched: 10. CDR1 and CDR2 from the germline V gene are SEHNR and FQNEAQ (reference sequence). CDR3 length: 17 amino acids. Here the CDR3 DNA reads TGTGCCAGCAGCTTAGCGGGGGGGACCTATTTGAACAATGAGCAGTTCTTC. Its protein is CASSLAGGTYLNNEQFF.